The subject of this entry is one T cell receptor beta chain. No antigen is known for it. No much larger clone is present one base from it, and per-base qualities are unavailable. This entry is derived from a study of shared clonotypes between healthy human individuals (TCRdb year 2020). Regarding the study in general: The cohort included a few men and a couple of women between 18 and 49 years of age. For each donor, CD4 naive and CD4 memory were each given three plates, CD8 naive was given two plates, and CD8 memory was given one plate. To estimate repertoire size and how much clonotype sharing occurs between individuals, the study deeply sequenced the blood TCR repertoires of about five healthy adults. To increase sequencing depth and limit assay-specific biases, TCR repertoire library preparation and sequencing were carried out by different laboratories using diverse techniques. Leukapheresis yielded between about 0.94 and 10 billion PBMCs per donor. Summary of the overall study and its limitations: Naive subsets generally had larger estimated clonotype richness than memory subsets. When several donors were compared, the shared fraction of clonotypes was about 5% for naive CD4, 3% to 4% for naive CD8, roughly 2.5% for memory CD4, and roughly 0.43% for memory CD8. Pairwise subsampling indicated that sequencing depth was expected to affect the degree of clonotype sharing among donors. Because the study included only a small number of donors, the genetic and exposure-history diversity represented was limited. Only blood was sampled, and tissue TCR repertoires likely differ from those in blood. Even with the large sequencing depth, rarefaction of the sorted-subset datasets indicated that sequencing was incomplete. Compared with non-shared clonotypes, the clonotypes found in all four sorted-subset donors had higher generation probabilities.

The donors were healthy, HIV-negative adults with no recently reported acute infections or vaccinations. Only Caucasian adults living in Nashville, Tennessee, USA were represented among the donors. CD4+ T cells were enriched by magnetic negative selection; naive cells were then positively selected on CD45RA, and the negative fraction formed the memory subset. Blood was collected by leukapheresis, and PBMCs were isolated by Ficoll-Histopaque density gradient centrifugation and then cryopreserved in liquid nitrogen vapor phase. Analytical flow cytometry was used to check the purity and quantity of every magnetically sorted T cell population. From each sorted fraction, genomic DNA was isolated and quantified by UV absorbance on a Nanodrop 2000c. From the germline V gene (reference sequence), CDR1 is MNHEY and CDR2 is SMNVEV. From the cysteine through the phenylalanine, the CDR3 covers 13 amino acids. Only the CDR3 DNA is retained, 39 bases long and in frame from the first base. V is pared back by 9 bases and J by 2 bases, with 13 bases lying between the germline termini.

TCR CDR3 regions were amplified from genomic DNA by multiplex PCR using the deep immunoSEQ assay. Extracted genomic DNA from each cell subset was spread evenly across all wells of several immunoSEQ 96-well plates, with each plate serving as a replicate. Each replicate PCR for sorted subsets received 150 to 250 ng genomic DNA, equal to roughly 33,000 T cell genomes. Purified libraries were quantified with a Qubit 3.0 fluorometer, sized on a Bioanalyzer 2100, and re-quantified with the KAPA Library Quantification kit. Every immunoSEQ 96-well plate was sequenced on a separate single-read 150-cycle Illumina NextSeq 550 flow cell. The paper's data handling went like this. Because only junctional sequences without quality scores were contained in the immunoSEQ output, filtering matching that applied to full-length reads could not be performed. Sequences were annotated with PyIR, a Python wrapper for IgBLAST v1.9, and V/J genes and CDR3 were assigned using IMGT germline references. Reads were removed for weak V/J assignments (E-value above 1e-6), missing CDR3, stop codons, out-of-frame junctions, or ambiguous translated residues. V3J clonotypes were defined as sequences sharing the same inferred V gene, J gene, and CDR3 amino acid sequence. Percentage overlap between repertoires was computed as shared unique clonotypes divided by the size of the smaller repertoire. RTK rarefaction, the Chao1 estimator, and Recon v2.1 estimates of unobserved clonotypes were used to assess repertoire richness. Generation probabilities were computed with OLGA for all TCRbeta clonotypes obtained by the gDNA method from four donors. TCRdb carries this immuneACCESS record with in-frame sequences only. Its versions omit some clonotypes, under half of them owing to an unresolved V gene in the studies checked, with the rest unexplained. Clonal size and the V and J genes are those of that table, whereas D and trimming came from the DNA. This sample is represented by about 1.1 million clones; approximately 75% of them were singletons. The ten largest clones represent 0.89% of the sample.

The sequence links TRBV27 to TRBJ2-5, with no D gene named confidently. Input material: memory CD4+ T cells from PBMCs. The cell subset or site label for this specimen denotes: CD45RA-negative fraction. The TCR originated in a man between 18 and 29 years old in good health. Some clones in this sample may be carry-over from other donors' samples. For the CDR3, the sequence is CARQWALQETQYF. The nucleotides read TGTGCCAGGCAGTGGGCTCTTCAAGAGACCCAGTACTTC.